Described below is a single TCR beta chain sequence and its context. Its target is unknown. This sample was included in a study of regulatory T cells in long-lasting Graves disease. Study-level information: Positive TSH receptor antibodies alongside over 5 years of antithyroid drugs were what marked Graves' disease as persistent.

TCR beta libraries were built with iRepertoire HTBI primers and Arm-PCR of CDR3 regions. TCRdb independently ran MiXCR on the multiplex PCR reads; one entry per CDR3 protein. The profile covers approximately 350,000 distinct CDR3 sequences, with approximately 25% appearing a single time and 28% taken by the ten largest. Whole-study results and caveats: The study found lower TCR diversity in persistent Graves' patients than in newly diagnosed ones.

The time point: persistent/refractory GD, antithyroid drugs over 5 years with positive TRAb. Scientists built the TCR library using RNA that was extracted from PBMCs. EDTA tubes were used for drawing nine milliliters of peripheral blood. This TCR derives from a woman in her 40s with Graves disease. The sample was peripheral blood mononuclear cells (PBMCs), taken when the disease was refractory, from a patient treated with antithyroid drugs.

CDR3 sequence (DNA): TGTGCCAGCAGTCCTGAGCGGGATTTCACAGATACGCAGTATTTT. Its translation is CASSPERDFTDTQYF. The chain combines TRBV28 with TRBJ2-3, with 7 bases that match TRBD2. V lost 5 bases and J lost 2; bases outside the gene matches: 7. The CDR3 runs 15 residues. Looked up from germline, CDR1 is MDHEN and CDR2 is SYDVKM.